This T cell receptor (beta chain) is drawn from a study of T-cell memory formation after mild COVID-19. V shed 8 bases and J shed 3 bases, with 17 bases lying between them. The CDR3 covers 14 residues. The germline V gene encodes CDR1 MNHEY and CDR2 SVGAGI. Note on this clonotype: What it recognizes is unknown.

Study outcomes and limitations: Memory sampled before infection contained some responding clones, suggesting cross-reactive memory joined.

Each CDR3 protein is one row after TCRdb ran MiXCR on the 5' RACE reads. Among roughly 300,000 distinct CDR3 sequences listed, 7.5% to 9.5% were seen once. The chain recombines TRBV6-5 with TRBJ2-7; weak D call: TRBD1 (5 bases). Source material: PBMCs or a T cell subset sorted from them (not recorded which). The sequence came from a man between 18 and 35 years old who had mild COVID-19 (a few samples of this study predate the infection). Cell type and time point are not known. The CDR3 DNA sequence: TGTGCCAGCCGGCGCACAGGTGGCTTCTACGAGCAGTACTTC. It translates to CASRRTGGFYEQYF.